This T cell receptor beta chain was identified in a study of T-cell reconstitution after alpha-beta-depleted transplantation in children. General study findings and limits: Approximately two months post-transplant, alpha-beta T cells reportedly originated from several hundred expanded graft clones.

This clonotype was recorded at least ten times. Its cognate antigen is unknown. Unique molecular identifiers tagged the TCRbeta library. A single record per CDR3 protein comes from TCRdb applying MiXCR to the PCR reads. The sample shows approximately 170,000 distinct CDR3 sequences, around 10% of them seen only once. The CDR3 runs to 16 residues. Germline assignment: CDR1 SGHTA and CDR2 FQGNSA. V trimming: 0 bases; J trimming: 3 bases; junction bases outside the gene matches: 3. The clonotype originates from a boy between 2 and 10 years old with acute myeloid leukemia, due to receive a stem cell transplant. This sequence joins TRBV7-2 and TRBJ2-3; 10 bases line up with TRBD2. The source material was PBMCs, sampled before TCRalphabeta/CD19-depleted stem cell transplant. CDR3 loop: CASSLALAGATDTQYF. In nucleotides, the CDR3 is TGTGCCAGCAGCTTAGCCCTAGCGGGGGCAACAGATACGCAGTATTTT. Full variable domain (rest looked up from reference TRBV7-2 and TRBJ2-3): GAGVSQSPSNKVTEKGKDVELRCDPISGHTALYWYRQSLGQGLEFLIYFQGNSAPDKSGLPSDRFSAERTGGSVSTLTIQRTQQEDSAVYLCASSLALAGATDTQYFGPGTRLTVL.